The present T cell receptor beta chain was sequenced within a study of T cell changes during pregnancy in multiple sclerosis (dated by TCRdb to about 2019). Background on the whole study: The study examined how the T cell repertoire changed over the course of pregnancy in women with multiple sclerosis.

Worth noting for this clone: Its antigen is not yet known. The sample holds no much larger clone one base away, and base qualities are not on file.

There are 16 amino acids in the CDR3, from cysteine to phenylalanine inclusive. Only CDR3 DNA remains: 48 bases, in frame from the first base. Germline trimming amounts to 6 bases on V and 1 base on J, with 7 as the count of junction bases outside the gene matches. Based on the germline V gene, the CDR1 and CDR2 sequences are MRHNA and SNTAGT. The library came from the immunoSEQ multiplex PCR assay. In its TCRdb copy, this immuneACCESS table keeps in-frame sequences only and misses some clones. Where compared with another copy, unresolved V genes explain less than half of these, and the others have no known cause. This sample has some 21,000 clones in its table, and around four fifths of those were observed once. 15% to 18% of the sample is in the top ten clones.

Sample: CD8+ T cells from peripheral blood mononuclear cells, taken in the first trimester of pregnancy. The sequence came from a female donor in good health, enrolled as a control in a pregnancy study. The chain was built from TRBV6-4 and TRBJ2-5; TRBD2 matches 11 bases in the middle. The CDR3 reads CASSSGTSGFQETQYF. The nucleotide sequence reads TGTGCCAGCAGCTCCGGGACTAGCGGATTCCAAGAGACCCAGTACTTC.